This T cell receptor (beta chain) was profiled in a study of blood T cell repertoires in COVID-19. Turning to the study itself: The samples span acute and convalescent COVID-19 from the United States, Italy and Spain. Sources were T cells, B-cell-depleted T cells, or PBMCs; the material itself was cDNA or gDNA.

Assay used: immunoSEQ multiplex PCR; TCRdb lists only in-frame clones, some missing. Of roughly 250,000 clones listed, 70% to 90% are singletons. V dropped 6 bases and J dropped 4 bases, with 18 bases sitting between them. The CDR3 is 15 residues long. The germline CDR1 and CDR2 sequences are MNHEY and SVGAGI. Assignment of participants to cohorts was predicated upon participant-reported clinical history. Symptom resolution, clearance, or two negative PCRs marked the recovered donors of Cohort 3. This sequence joins TRBV6-5 and TRBJ1-1, with D possibly matching TRBD1 (5 bases). The sequence derives from a woman in her forties or fifties who had recovered from COVID-19. Sequencing was carried out using PBMCs or T cells enriched from blood (not recorded which). In DNA, the CDR3 is TGTGCCAGCAGCCCCCCCGGAGGGACTGCCACTGAAGCTTTCTTT. It encodes CASSPPGGTATEAFF.